Given below is one T cell receptor beta chain in context. This entry belongs to a study of CD8 T cells in Susac syndrome. With random hexamers, 0.5 to 1 ug RNA was reverse transcribed. TCRdb passed the immunoSEQ multiplex PCR reads through MiXCR, listing each CDR3 protein once. The top ten hold about 0.28% of the sample, which has roughly 130,000 distinct CDR3 sequences, around 94% seen once. CDR1 and CDR2 (germline): SQVTM, ANQGSEA. Trimming cost V 0 bases and J 3 bases; bases outside gene matches: 8. This CDR3 region has 17 residues. This receptor was identified in a human donor with Susac syndrome. Sequencing input: CD8+ T cells from PBMCs. The chain carries TRBV29-1 and TRBJ2-5; TRBD2 aligns across 12 bases. In DNA, the CDR3 is TGCAGCGTTGAAGAAGGGGCTAGCGGGGGGGCGGAAGAGACCCAGTACTTC. Its protein product is CSVEEGASGGAEETQYF. The full variable domain, with the rest looked up from reference TRBV29-1 and TRBJ2-5, is SAVISQKPSRDICQRGTSLTIQCQVDSQVTMMFWYRQQPGQSLTLIATANQGSEATYESGFVIDKFPISRPNLTFSTLTVSNMSPEDSSIYLCSVEEGASGGAEETQYFGPGTRLLVL.